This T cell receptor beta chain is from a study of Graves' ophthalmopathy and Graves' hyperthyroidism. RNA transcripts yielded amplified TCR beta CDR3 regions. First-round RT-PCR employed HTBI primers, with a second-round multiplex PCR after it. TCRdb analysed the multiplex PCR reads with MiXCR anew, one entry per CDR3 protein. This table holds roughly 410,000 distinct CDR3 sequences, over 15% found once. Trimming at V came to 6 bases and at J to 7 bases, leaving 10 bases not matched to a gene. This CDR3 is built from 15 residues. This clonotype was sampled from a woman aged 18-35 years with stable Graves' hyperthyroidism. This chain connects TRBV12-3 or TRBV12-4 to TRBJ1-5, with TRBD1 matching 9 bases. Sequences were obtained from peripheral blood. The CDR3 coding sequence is TGTGCCAGCAGCCTGGACAGGGGAGGCGAACAGCCCCAGCATTTT. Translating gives CASSLDRGGEQPQHF.